The sequence of this T cell receptor (beta chain) was determined in a study of human T cells and chemical hapten exposure. In the authors' workflow: There were a median of approximately 100,000 TCRs per sample, with a range from about 20,000 to 700,000. TCRdb re-called the RACE reads with MiXCR, one entry per CDR3 protein. The authors' filters were not applied to this entry. The sample contains 120,000 to 150,000 distinct CDR3 sequences, about an eighth of which appear only once. V shed 6 bases and J shed 0 bases, with 9 bases lying between them. Germline V gene sequence: CDR1 SGHTA, CDR2 FQGTGA. The CDR3 spans 13 residues. This sample's time point: patch test 2, 6 weeks after DPC sensitization. The treatment is: therapeutic diphenylcyclopropenone sensitization with weekly scalp DPC.

This receptor was identified in a woman aged 45-65 years with alopecia areata. Some clones in this sample may be carry-over from other donors' samples. Sample: whole blood, taken in connection with sensitization to the hapten diphenylcyclopropenone (DPC). The rearrangement joins TRBV7-3 to TRBJ2-7, with a tentative D call TRBD1 (5 bases). The CDR3 spells CASSLQASYEQYF. The DNA of the CDR3 is TGTGCCAGCAGTCTACAGGCCTCCTACGAGCAGTACTTC.